The clone carrying this TCR beta chain was picked up a small number of times. The antigen is undetermined. Every isolated RNA sample was fully reverse transcribed, so sequencing captured expressed TCRB transcripts. The method was immunoSEQ multiplex PCR; TCRdb's version includes in-frame clones alone and lacks a portion of them. The data contain 300,000 to 400,000 clones, around 12% of them seen just once; the ten biggest clones take up more than 0.015%. The CDR3 totals 16 residues. Germline loops: CDR1 LNHNV, CDR2 YYDKDF (reference sequence). V dropped 1 base and J dropped 7 bases, with 16 bases sitting between them. The data are from a study of beta chain features in type 1 diabetes. Regarding the study as a whole: Over-representation of high TCR-expressing cells was a possible consequence of cDNA sequencing. Compared with healthy donors, patients appeared to share more similar naive, central memory and regulatory TCRB repertoires. Moderate yet significant TCRB CDR3 shortening was seen in Type 1 diabetes patients in all four CD4+ subsets.

The V call is TRBV15, the J call TRBJ2-2, with D tentatively TRBD2 (9 bases). The TCR sequence derives from a young man in good health. Sequenced: naive CD4+ T cells from blood. The CDR3 here is CATSRAASGTGGELFF. In nucleotides, the CDR3 is TGTGCCACCAGCAGAGCGGCTAGCGGGACAGGCGGGGAGCTGTTTTTT. Drawing the rest from reference TRBV15 and TRBJ2-2, the complete variable domain is DAMVIQNPRYQVTQFGKPVTLSCSQTLNHNVMYWYQQKSSQAPKLLFHYYDKDFNNEADTPDNFQSRRPNTSFCFLDIRSPGLGDTAMYLCATSRAASGTGGELFFGEGSRLTVL.